Shown below are 32 T cell receptor beta chains from a single sample sequenced in a study of blood T cell repertoires in COVID-19. Profiled with immunoSEQ multiplex PCR; TCRdb holds only in-frame clones, not every one. This table has some 86,000 clones, 85% to 95% appearing once. The sample taken for sequencing was peripheral blood. These receptor sequences come from a human donor with active COVID-19. The donor label of this sample is uncertain.

The chain employs TRBV19 and TRBJ1-1; the match to TRBD1 covers 7 bases. Germline CDR1 LNHDA, CDR2 SQIVND (reference sequence). V shed 0 bases and J 1 base; nucleotides not matched to a gene: 5. The length of the CDR3 is 16 residues. CDR3 in amino acids: CASSIERGQGNTEAFF. CDR3 coding DNA: TGTGCCAGTAGTATAGAAAGGGGGCAAGGGAACACTGAAGCTTTCTTT. Filled out from reference TRBV19 and TRBJ1-1, the complete variable domain reads DGGITQSPKYLFRKEGQNVTLSCEQNLNHDAMYWYRQDPGQGLRLIYYSQIVNDFQKGDIAEGYSVSREKKESFPLTVTSAQKNPTAFYLCASSIERGQGNTEAFFGQGTRLTVV.

The chain has TRBV2 and TRBJ2-3; 9 bases match TRBD2. Germline assignment: CDR1 SNHLY and CDR2 FYNNEI. This CDR3 has 19 amino acids. The V segment lost 7 bases and the J segment 0 bases; nucleotides outside the gene matches: 17. The CDR3 DNA reads TGTGCCAGCATTCCGCTAGCGGGGCCCCGACCTCCTAGCACAGATACGCAGTATTTT. As protein: CASIPLAGPRPPSTDTQYF.

This clone was observed a few times. V usage is TRBV7-9 and J usage is TRBJ2-2; 12 bases are shared with TRBD1. V was pared by 4 bases and J by 2 bases, with 2 bases of the junction left unmatched. The CDR3 has 16 residues. Looked up from germline, CDR1 is SEHNR and CDR2 is FQNEAQ (reference sequence). CDR3 DNA: TGTGCCAGCAGCTCCGGGACAGGGGGCAACACCGGGGAGCTGTTTTTT. This gives the protein CASSSGTGGNTGELFF.

V and J are TRBV19 and TRBJ1-6, with 8 bases fitting TRBD1. Germline lookup yields CDR1 LNHDA and CDR2 SQIVND (reference sequence). V shed 5 bases and J 4 bases; nucleotides not matched to a gene: 7. This CDR3 has 16 residues. This chain's CDR3 is CASSAQGARYNSPLHF. CDR3 sequence (DNA): TGTGCCAGTAGTGCGCAGGGGGCGCGGTATAATTCACCCCTCCACTTT.

This clone was seen more than once but under ten times. This rearrangement joins TRBV6-5 to TRBJ2-7, with 8 bases fitting TRBD1. CDR1 MNHEY and CDR2 SVGAGI come from the germline V gene. J lost 5 bases, V lost 7 bases, and 10 bases had no gene match. CDR3 length: 14 residues. The CDR3 loop is CASNLDREVDEQYF. The CDR3 DNA sequence: TGTGCCAGCAATTTGGACAGGGAGGTAGACGAGCAGTACTTC.

This clone was observed once. This chain joins TRBV21-1 and TRBJ2-1; the DNA was not compared with TRBD1, the D call given in the table. TRBV21-1 is shown as a pseudogene. This CDR3 is built from 16 residues. The CDR3 nucleotides read TGTGCCAGCAGCAAAGGTCTCCAGGGTCGTTACAATGAGCAGTTCTTC. Protein: CASSKGLQGRYNEQFF.

A few counts support this clone. The V gene is TRBV5-1, the J gene TRBJ2-1; 7 bases align to TRBD2. Germline CDR1 is SGHRS and CDR2 is YFSETQ. This CDR3 contains 15 residues. J lost 2 bases, V lost 6 bases, and 8 bases had no gene match. Written as DNA, the CDR3 is TGCGCCAGCATCTCCTTGGGGGGGACCTACAATGAGCAGTTCTTC. Translated: CASISLGGTYNEQFF.

This clone was seen a handful of times. This sequence joins TRBV5-8 and TRBJ2-7; D unresolved. Trimming cost V 4 bases and J 4 bases, with 6 bases left between them. This CDR3 spans 11 amino acids. Germline CDR1 SGHTS, CDR2 YDEGEE. CDR3 nucleotides: TGTGCCAGCAGCCCCTTGTACGAGCAGTACTTC. It yields the protein CASSPLYEQYF.

The chain uses TRBV19 and TRBJ2-7; the match to TRBD1 covers 9 bases. The germline CDR1 and CDR2 sequences are LNHDA and SQIVND (reference sequence). The CDR3 length is 14 residues. The ends lost 3 bases at V and 4 bases at J; junction bases unmatched: 4. The CDR3: CASSMKGQGYEQYF. CDR3 bases: TGTGCCAGTAGTATGAAGGGACAGGGTTACGAGCAGTACTTC. The full variable domain, in which reference TRBV19 and TRBJ2-7 provide the parts outside the CDR3, is DGGITQSPKYLFRKEGQNVTLSCEQNLNHDAMYWYRQDPGQGLRLIYYSQIVNDFQKGDIAEGYSVSREKKESFPLTVTSAQKNPTAFYLCASSMKGQGYEQYFGPGTRLTVT.

The V and J genes are TRBV11-3 and TRBJ2-2; D is perhaps TRBD2 (5 bases). The CDR3 spans 15 residues. CDR1 SGHNT and CDR2 YENEEA come from the germline V gene. V gave up 3 bases and J gave up 2 bases, with 10 bases separating them. In DNA, the CDR3 is TGTGCCAGCAGCTTTGGGAGAGGTAACACCGGGGAGCTGTTTTTT. Its translation is CASSFGRGNTGELFF.

The chain joins TRBV28 to TRBJ2-7; D may be TRBD2 (7 bases). The V gene lost 6 bases and the J gene lost 4 bases, with 16 bases spanning the gap. The germline gives CDR1 MDHEN, CDR2 SYDVKM. This CDR3 has 14 amino acids. The DNA for the CDR3 is TGTGCCAGCAGCCCCGGGGGGCAGCCATACGAGCAGTACTTC. Protein sequence: CASSPGGQPYEQYF.

The V call is TRBV27, the J call TRBJ1-4; the D gene is possibly TRBD1 (5 bases). Germline lookup yields CDR1 MNHEY and CDR2 SMNVEV (reference sequence). The V end lost 7 bases, the J end lost 6 bases, and 15 bases lay between the germline ends. The CDR3 spans 14 residues. The CDR3 sequence is CASTTPGLDEKLFF. The CDR3 DNA sequence: TGTGCCAGCACCACCCCAGGGTTGGATGAAAAACTGTTTTTT.

The chain couples TRBV7-9 to TRBJ2-7, with a weak D call TRBD2 (5 bases). The germline CDR1 and CDR2 sequences are SEHNR and FQNEAQ (reference sequence). CDR3 size: 15 residues. Trimming left V 1 base short and J 6 bases short, with 16 bases between. CDR3 sequence reads: CASSLVRGVSVEQYF. DNA for the CDR3: TGTGCCAGCAGCTTAGTCCGGGGTGTGAGTGTCGAGCAGTACTTC.

The chain links TRBV12-3 or TRBV12-4 to TRBJ2-3, with D hard to call. The CDR3 runs to 13 residues. Trimming took 0 bases from V and 5 from J, leaving 6 bases between them. CDR3 sequence reads: CASSLALRDTQYF. For the CDR3, the DNA is TGTGCCAGCAGTTTAGCGCTCAGAGATACGCAGTATTTT.

CDR3 coding DNA: TGTGCCAGCAGTGAGGAGGGACAGGCTTACAATGAGCAGTTCTTC. Encoded protein: CASSEEGQAYNEQFF. The gene calls are TRBV28 and TRBJ2-1; 8 bases line up with TRBD1. Germline V gene sequence: CDR1 MDHEN, CDR2 SYDVKM. This CDR3 spans 15 amino acids. The V gene end was trimmed by 5 bases and the J gene end by 4 bases; junction bases not matched to a gene: 7. The whole variable domain, remainder taken from reference TRBV28 and TRBJ2-1, is DVKVTQSSRYLVKRTGEKVFLECVQDMDHENMFWYRQDPGLGLRLIYFSYDVKMKEKGDIPEGYSVSREKKERFSLILESASTNQTSMYLCASSEEGQAYNEQFFGPGTRLTVL.

The chain joins TRBV6-4 to TRBJ1-5; 9 bases align to TRBD1. This CDR3 contains 15 residues. The V gene's germline CDR1 is MRHNA and CDR2 SNTAGT. Germline trimming cut 2 bases from V and 5 bases from J; bases unmatched to any gene: 4. The chain's CDR3 is CASSDGRDRDQPQHF. The DNA of the CDR3 is TGTGCCAGCAGTGACGGCCGGGACAGGGATCAGCCCCAGCATTTT.

This chain uses TRBV19 with TRBJ1-2; TRBD1 matches at 8 bases. Trimming took 5 bases from V and 13 from J; bases not matched to a gene: 6. Germline CDR1 reads LNHDA; CDR2 reads SQIVND (reference sequence). This CDR3 spans 11 amino acids. Written as DNA, the CDR3 is TGTGCCAGTAGTGGGACAGGCGGTGGCACCTTC. Amino acid sequence: CASSGTGGGTF.

The J gene is TRBJ1-2, the V gene TRBV7-8; 9 bases are shared with TRBD1. V gave up 4 bases and J gave up 4 bases; unmatched junction bases: 1. The CDR3 extends over 13 amino acids. Germline V lookup: CDR1 SGHVS, CDR2 FQNEAQ. CDR3 region: CASSWGQGYGYTF. For the CDR3, the DNA is TGTGCCAGCAGCTGGGGACAGGGCTATGGCTACACCTTC.

The chain employs TRBV7-6 and TRBJ1-2, with TRBD1 matching 7 bases. Unmatched junction bases numbered 9, after V lost 5 bases and J lost 0 bases. CDR3 length: 16 amino acids. CDR1 is SGHVS and CDR2 is FNYEAQ in the germline V gene. The CDR3 DNA reads TGTGCCAGCAGCCAGGGGGTAGGAGAGACTAACTATGGCTACACCTTC. As protein: CASSQGVGETNYGYTF.

The chain employs TRBV18 and TRBJ2-3; TRBD2 aligns across 8 bases. The junction had 12 bases not matched to a gene; V was cut back by 6 bases and J by 7 bases. The CDR3 runs to 15 residues. The germline gives CDR1 KGHSH, CDR2 LQKENI. CDR3 DNA: TGTGCCAGCTCTTCCCGGGAGGGCCGATTGTATACGCAGTATTTT. Translating gives CASSSREGRLYTQYF.

This clone was seen only a few times. The gene calls are TRBV12-3 or TRBV12-4 and TRBJ2-7, with a possible D match to TRBD1 (6 bases). The V end was cut by 5 bases, the J end by 2 bases, with 7 bases between. The length of the CDR3 is 12 residues. Here the CDR3 reads CASSGTTYEQYF. CDR3 nucleotide sequence: TGTGCCAGCAGTGGGACAACCTACGAGCAGTACTTC.

The J gene is TRBJ1-2, the V gene TRBV6-5; 9 positions match TRBD1. The CDR3 is made up of 14 amino acids. After removal of 6 bases from V and 8 bases from J, the junction contained 10 bases not matched to a gene. Germline V CDR1 and CDR2: MNHEY, SVGAGI. As DNA, the CDR3 is TGTGCCAGCAGACTACAGGGGGCGACGTACGGCTACACCTTC. Its protein is CASRLQGATYGYTF.

The rearrangement links TRBV18 to TRBJ2-5; D remains unclear. The CDR3 runs 14 residues. Germline V lookup: CDR1 KGHSH, CDR2 LQKENI. V lost 1 base and J 5 bases, leaving 11 bases between the germline ends. The CDR3 DNA follows: TGTGCCAGCTCACCACAAGCCGTTCTCGAGACCCAGTACTTC. Encoded protein: CASSPQAVLETQYF.

V gene TRBV6-2 or TRBV6-3 combines with J gene TRBJ2-7; the D gene is possibly TRBD1 (6 bases). V dropped 0 bases and J dropped 13 bases, with 13 bases sitting between them. Germline V CDR1 and CDR2: MNHEY, SVGEGT. The CDR3 consists of 12 residues. In nucleotides, the CDR3 is TGTGCCAGCAGTTACTCGACAGGCCTACGTTACTTC. The encoded protein is CASSYSTGLRYF.

This clone appeared a single time. The chain is built from TRBV11-3 and TRBJ2-1, with D maybe TRBD2 (6 bases). V was pared by 3 bases and J by 8 bases, with 17 bases between. From germline, CDR1 is SGHNT and CDR2 YENEEA. This CDR3 region has 15 residues. The DNA of the CDR3 is TGTGCCAGCAGCTTTTCGTCCGGGGGTGCACATGAGCAGTTCTTC. Amino acid sequence: CASSFSSGGAHEQFF.

This clone has only a few counts. The rearrangement uses TRBV4-1 and TRBJ1-4; D may be TRBD1 (6 bases). Trimming removed 0 bases at V and 3 bases at J, with 8 bases between. Per the germline V gene, CDR1 is MGHRA and CDR2 is YSYEKL. CDR3 length: 15 residues. The CDR3 spells CASSQEQGSNEKLFF. The CDR3 DNA follows: TGCGCCAGCAGCCAAGAACAGGGTTCTAATGAAAAACTGTTTTTT.

The J gene is TRBJ1-1, the V gene TRBV3-1 (or the pseudogene TRBV3-2); D is undetermined. V lost 2 bases and J 6 bases, leaving 7 bases between the germline ends. This CDR3 has 12 residues. Per germline, CDR1 LGHDT and CDR2 YNNKEL (reference sequence). CDR3 nucleotide sequence: TGTGCCAGCAGCCAAAGAGACTCTGAAGCTTTCTTT. Translating it yields CASSQRDSEAFF.

The CDR3 nucleotides read TGTGCCAGCAGCTCTACAGGGTTGATGGGAGATACGCAGTATTTT. Amino acids: CASSSTGLMGDTQYF. The V call is TRBV5-4, the J call TRBJ2-3; D possibly corresponds to TRBD1 (6 bases). The CDR3 is made up of 15 amino acids. The V gene's germline CDR1 is SGHNT and CDR2 YYREEE (reference sequence). Trimming stripped 3 bases from V and 5 bases from J, with 16 bases between.

The chain joins TRBV28 to TRBJ2-3, with 10 bases that match TRBD2. V was clipped by 5 bases and J by 5 bases; unmatched bases: 10. The CDR3 loop spans 16 amino acids. In germline, CDR1 is MDHEN, CDR2 SYDVKM. CDR3 loop: CASSTAQRGGKDTQYF. In DNA, the CDR3 is TGTGCCAGCAGTACCGCCCAGCGGGGGGGAAAAGATACGCAGTATTTT.

V is TRBV19 and J is TRBJ2-3, with D unresolved. Trimming left V 4 bases short and J 4 bases short, with 9 bases between. The CDR3 runs to 13 residues. CDR1 LNHDA and CDR2 SQIVND come from the germline V gene (reference sequence). CDR3 sequence (DNA): TGTGCCAGTAGTAACGTCCCGGCAGATACGCAGTATTTT. Its protein product is CASSNVPADTQYF.

The rearrangement links TRBV2 to TRBJ1-2; TRBD1 matches at 10 bases. The CDR3 extends over 14 amino acids. Per the germline V gene, CDR1 is SNHLY and CDR2 is FYNNEI. Germline trimming cut 4 bases from V and 6 bases from J; bases unmatched to any gene: 5. The CDR3 bases are TGTGCCAGCAGTGGGGGACAGGGGTTTCATGGCTACACCTTC. Amino acid sequence: CASSGGQGFHGYTF.

The rearrangement uses TRBV19 and TRBJ2-2, with TRBD2 as a possible D gene (6 bases). Germline V CDR1 and CDR2: LNHDA, SQIVND (reference sequence). V shed 7 bases and J shed 3 bases, with 15 bases lying between them. This CDR3 spans 15 amino acids. CDR3 DNA sequence: TGTGCCAGTATAACCCCATCGGGGGACACCGGGGAGCTGTTTTTT. Amino acid sequence: CASITPSGDTGELFF.